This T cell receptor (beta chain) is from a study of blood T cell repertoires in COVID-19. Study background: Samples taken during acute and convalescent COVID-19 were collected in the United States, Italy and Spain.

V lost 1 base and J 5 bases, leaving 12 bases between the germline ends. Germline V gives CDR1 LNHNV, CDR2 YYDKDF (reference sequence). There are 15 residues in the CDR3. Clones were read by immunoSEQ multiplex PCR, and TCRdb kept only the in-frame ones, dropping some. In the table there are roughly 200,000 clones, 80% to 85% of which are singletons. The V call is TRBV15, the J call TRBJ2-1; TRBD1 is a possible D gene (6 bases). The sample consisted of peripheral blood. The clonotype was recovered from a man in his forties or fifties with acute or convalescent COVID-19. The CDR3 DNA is TGTGCCACCAGCAGAGTCATGGGGGACAACAATGAGCAGTTCTTC. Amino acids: CATSRVMGDNNEQFF.